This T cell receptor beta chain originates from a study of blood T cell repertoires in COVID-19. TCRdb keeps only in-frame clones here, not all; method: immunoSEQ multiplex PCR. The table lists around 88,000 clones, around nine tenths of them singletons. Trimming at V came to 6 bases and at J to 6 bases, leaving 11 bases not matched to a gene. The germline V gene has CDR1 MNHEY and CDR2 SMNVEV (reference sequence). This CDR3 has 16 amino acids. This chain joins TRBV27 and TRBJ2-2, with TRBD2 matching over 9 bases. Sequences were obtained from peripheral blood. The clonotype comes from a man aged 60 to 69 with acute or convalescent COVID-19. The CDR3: CASRPAGTSLSGELFF. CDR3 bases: TGTGCCAGCAGGCCCGCCGGGACTAGCTTGTCCGGGGAGCTGTTTTTT.